These 10 T cell receptor beta chains originate from one sample sequenced in a study of blood T cell repertoires in COVID-19. Clones were sequenced by immunoSEQ multiplex PCR, and TCRdb holds only the in-frame ones, with some missing. In the table there are 45,000 to 55,000 clones, 60% to 80% of which are singletons. Sequences were obtained from PBMCs or T cells enriched from blood (not recorded which). The receptors were gathered from a woman in her fifties or sixties with acute COVID-19.

The chain carries TRBV15 and TRBJ1-2; 8 positions agree with TRBD1. V was pared by 3 bases and J by 6 bases, with 3 bases of the junction left unmatched. The CDR3 length is 13 residues. The germline V gene has CDR1 LNHNV and CDR2 YYDKDF (reference sequence). As DNA, the CDR3 is TGTGCCACCAGCAGGGAACAGGGGGATGGCTACACCTTC. It encodes CATSREQGDGYTF.

The gene calls are TRBV18 and TRBJ1-3; 11 nucleotides match TRBD1. CDR3 length: 16 amino acids. V dropped 0 bases and J dropped 8; count of bases not matched to a gene: 6. Germline V lookup: CDR1 KGHSH, CDR2 LQKENI. CDR3 loop: CASSPPNQGQGDTIYF. The CDR3 DNA follows: TGTGCCAGCTCACCACCGAACCAGGGACAGGGGGACACCATATATTTT. The whole variable domain, filled in from reference TRBV18 and TRBJ1-3, reads NAGVMQNPRHLVRRRGQEARLRCSPMKGHSHVYWYRQLPEEGLKFMVYLQKENIIDESGMPKERFSAEFPKEGPSILRIQQVVRGDSAAYFCASSPPNQGQGDTIYFGEGSWLTVV.

This clone was found a few times. The chain joins TRBV19 to TRBJ2-1; 8 bases line up with TRBD2. Trimming cost V 6 bases and J 0 bases; bases outside gene matches: 13. This CDR3 has 18 residues. Germline V lookup: CDR1 LNHDA, CDR2 SQIVND (reference sequence). CDR3 protein: CASRGGLAGGSSYNEQFF. CDR3 nucleotides: TGTGCCAGTAGAGGAGGTCTAGCGGGCGGAAGCTCCTACAATGAGCAGTTCTTC.

This clone was seen a few times. This chain uses TRBV28 with TRBJ2-7; 9 bases are a match to TRBD1. CDR1 is MDHEN, CDR2 SYDVKM, per germline. V lost 3 bases and J lost 2; bases outside the gene matches: 8. The CDR3 totals 16 residues. The CDR3 sequence is CASSFGQGRVPYEQYF. CDR3 coding DNA: TGTGCCAGCAGTTTCGGACAGGGGAGGGTGCCCTACGAGCAGTACTTC. Based on the CDR3 plus reference TRBV28 and TRBJ2-7, the full variable domain is DVKVTQSSRYLVKRTGEKVFLECVQDMDHENMFWYRQDPGLGLRLIYFSYDVKMKEKGDIPEGYSVSREKKERFSLILESASTNQTSMYLCASSFGQGRVPYEQYFGPGTRLTVT.

J is TRBJ2-2 and V is TRBV13; 10 bases match TRBD2. The germline gives CDR1 PRHDT, CDR2 FYEKMQ (reference sequence). The CDR3 covers 15 residues. Trimming removed 5 bases from V and 5 bases from J; junction bases left unmatched: 5. CDR3 loop: CASSKAGGSTGELFF. CDR3 DNA sequence: TGTGCCAGCAGCAAAGCGGGGGGGAGTACCGGGGAGCTGTTTTTT.

The V and J genes are TRBV28 and TRBJ1-1, with 7 bases that match TRBD1. This CDR3 has 14 residues. With 5 bases clipped from V and 5 bases from J, the junction kept 8 bases outside the gene matches. The germline V gene has CDR1 MDHEN and CDR2 SYDVKM. This chain's CDR3 is CASSTGERGTEAFF. CDR3 in DNA: TGTGCCAGCAGTACAGGGGAGAGAGGAACTGAAGCTTTCTTT.

The V gene is TRBV12-5, the J gene TRBJ1-2; possibly TRBD1 for D (6 bases). CDR1 LGHNT and CDR2 FRNRAP come from the germline V gene. V lost 2 bases to trimming and J lost 8 bases, with 18 bases between them. This CDR3 contains 15 residues. As DNA, the CDR3 is TGTGCTAGTGGTTTGCATCCGGGACCTCAGGGGGGCTACACCTTC. As protein: CASGLHPGPQGGYTF.

J is TRBJ1-5 and V is TRBV24-1, with 9 bases fitting TRBD1. The germline V gene has CDR1 KGHDR and CDR2 SFDVKD. With V trimmed by 2 bases and J by 7 bases, 8 bases remained unmatched. The CDR3 totals 16 residues. The chain's CDR3 is CATSDSSGQGHQPQHF. The CDR3 coding sequence is TGTGCCACCAGTGATTCGTCGGGACAGGGACACCAGCCCCAGCATTTT.

The V gene is TRBV11-3, the J gene TRBJ2-5; 7 bases are shared with TRBD2. V lost 5 bases to trimming and J lost 5 bases; unmatched junction nucleotides: 8. The length of the CDR3 is 14 residues. Germline assignment: CDR1 SGHNT and CDR2 YENEEA. The CDR3 sequence is CASSTGTTRETQYF. DNA for the CDR3: TGTGCCAGCAGCACTGGGACTACCCGTGAGACCCAGTACTTC.

The CDR3 sequence is CASSQDLKEGTAFF. CDR3 nucleotides: TGCGCCAGCAGCCAAGATCTTAAGGAGGGGACGGCTTTCTTT. This chain joins TRBV4-1 and TRBJ1-1, with D possibly matching TRBD1 (5 bases). V lost 0 bases and J 11 bases, leaving 16 bases between the germline ends. CDR3 length: 14 amino acids. CDR1 is MGHRA, CDR2 YSYEKL, per germline.